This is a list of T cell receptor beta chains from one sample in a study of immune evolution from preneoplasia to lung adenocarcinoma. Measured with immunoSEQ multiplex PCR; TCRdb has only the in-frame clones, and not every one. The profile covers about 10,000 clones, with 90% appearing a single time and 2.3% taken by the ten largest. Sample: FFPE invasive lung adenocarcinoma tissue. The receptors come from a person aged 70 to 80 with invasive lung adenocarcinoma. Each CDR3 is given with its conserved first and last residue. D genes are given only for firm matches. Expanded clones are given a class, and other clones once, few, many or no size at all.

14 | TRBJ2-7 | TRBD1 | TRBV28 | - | CASRTGWSSYEQYF | TGTGCCAGCAGGACAGGGTGGAGCTCCTACGAGCAGTACTTC
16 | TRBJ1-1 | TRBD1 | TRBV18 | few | CASSSFPPGQGTEAFF | TGTGCCAGCTCATCATTCCCACCGGGACAGGGGACTGAAGCTTTCTTT
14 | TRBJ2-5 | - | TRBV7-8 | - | CASSRTNGWETQYF | TGTGCCAGCAGCAGGACGAATGGGTGGGAGACCCAGTACTTC
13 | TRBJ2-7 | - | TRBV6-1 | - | CASSVGGAYEQYF | TGTGCCAGCAGTGTTGGCGGTGCCTACGAGCAGTACTTC
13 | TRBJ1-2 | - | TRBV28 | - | CASSRGGSYGYTF | TGTGCCAGCAGCCGAGGCGGCTCCTATGGCTACACCTTC
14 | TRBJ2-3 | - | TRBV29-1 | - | CSPAGRASTDTQYF | TGCAGCCCGGCGGGACGAGCTAGCACAGATACGCAGTATTTT
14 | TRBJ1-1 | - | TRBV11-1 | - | CASSPLGGGTEAFF | TGTGCCAGCAGCCCACTTGGGGGGGGCACTGAAGCTTTCTTT
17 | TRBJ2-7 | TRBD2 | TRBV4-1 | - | CASSQDLRTSGVYEQYF | TGCGCCAGCAGCCAAGATCTCCGGACTAGCGGGGTCTACGAGCAGTACTTC
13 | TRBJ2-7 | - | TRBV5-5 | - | CASSSRDIYEQYF | TGTGCCAGCAGCAGCCGGGACATCTACGAGCAGTACTTC
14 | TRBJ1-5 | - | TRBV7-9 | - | CASSLVGSNQPQHF | TGTGCCAGCAGCTTAGTAGGTAGCAATCAGCCCCAGCATTTT
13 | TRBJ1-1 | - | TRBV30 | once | CAWSVDGYTEAFF | TGTGCCTGGAGTGTGGATGGTTACACTGAAGCTTTCTTT
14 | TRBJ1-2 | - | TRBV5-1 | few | CASSLNDPSRHPTF | TGCGCCAGCAGCTTAAACGACCCCTCCCGACATCCAACCTTC
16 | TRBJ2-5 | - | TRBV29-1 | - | CSVEGEEGGRQETQYF | TGCAGCGTGGAGGGCGAGGAGGGGGGGAGGCAAGAGACCCAGTACTTC
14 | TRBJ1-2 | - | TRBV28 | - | CASSFGQSPYGYTF | TGTGCCAGCAGTTTCGGACAGTCCCCCTATGGCTACACCTTC
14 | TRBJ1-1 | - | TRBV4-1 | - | CASSQRNLGTEAFF | TGCGCCAGCAGCCAACGAAACCTTGGGACTGAAGCTTTCTTT
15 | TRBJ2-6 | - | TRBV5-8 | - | CASSLEVSGANVLTF | TGTGCCAGCAGCTTGGAAGTCTCTGGGGCCAACGTCCTGACTTTC
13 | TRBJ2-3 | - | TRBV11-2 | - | CASSFRRTDTQYF | TGTGCCAGCAGCTTCAGGCGCACAGATACGCAGTATTTT
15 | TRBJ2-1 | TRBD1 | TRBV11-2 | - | CASSTEGQNYNEQFF | TGTGCCAGCAGCACCGAGGGACAGAACTACAATGAGCAGTTCTTC
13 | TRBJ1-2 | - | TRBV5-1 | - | CASSSRASHGYTF | TGCGCCAGCAGCTCCCGGGCATCCCACGGCTACACCTTC
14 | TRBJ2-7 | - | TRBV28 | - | CASSRGGGFYEQYF | TGTGCCAGCAGTAGGGGGGGAGGCTTCTACGAGCAGTACTTC
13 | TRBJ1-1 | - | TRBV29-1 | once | CSVELQMNTEAFF | TGCAGCGTTGAGCTTCAGATGAACACTGAAGCTTTCTTT
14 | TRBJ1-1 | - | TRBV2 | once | CASHWVSSATEAFF | TGTGCCAGCCATTGGGTCAGTTCGGCCACTGAAGCTTTCTTT
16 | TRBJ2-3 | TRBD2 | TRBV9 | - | CASSVATSGLTDTQYF | TGTGCCAGCAGCGTTGCGACTAGCGGGCTAACAGATACGCAGTATTTT
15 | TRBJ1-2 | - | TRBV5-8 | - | CASSRTAVLSYGYTF | TGTGCCAGCAGCAGGACAGCGGTTCTATCCTATGGCTACACCTTC
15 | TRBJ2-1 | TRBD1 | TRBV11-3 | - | CASSSRTGWPREQFF | TGTGCCAGCAGCTCCCGGACAGGTTGGCCAAGAGAGCAGTTCTTC
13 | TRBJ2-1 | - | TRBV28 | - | CASSLTKSGEQFF | TGTGCCAGCAGTTTAACTAAGTCAGGTGAGCAGTTCTTC
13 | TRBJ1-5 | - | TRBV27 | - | CASSLKGSQPQHF | TGTGCCAGCAGTTTAAAGGGAAGTCAGCCCCAGCATTTT
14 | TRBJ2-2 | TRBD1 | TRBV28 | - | CASIGQGNTGELFF | TGTGCCAGTATCGGACAGGGTAACACCGGGGAGCTGTTTTTT
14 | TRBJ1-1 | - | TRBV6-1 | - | CASSPRGADTEAFF | TGTGCCAGCAGTCCCCGCGGCGCGGACACTGAAGCTTTCTTT
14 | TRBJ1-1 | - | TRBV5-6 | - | CASLKGRQNTEAFF | TGTGCCAGCCTTAAAGGACGGCAGAACACTGAAGCTTTCTTT
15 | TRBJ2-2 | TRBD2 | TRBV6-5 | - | CASSTAPGGGGELFF | TGTGCCAGCAGCACGGCCCCGGGGGGGGGCGGGGAGCTGTTTTTT
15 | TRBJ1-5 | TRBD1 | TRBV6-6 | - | CASSYGSTGDQPQHF | TGTGCCAGCAGTTACGGGTCAACAGGGGATCAGCCCCAGCATTTT
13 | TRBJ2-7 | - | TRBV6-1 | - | CASSERQAYEQYF | TGTGCCAGCAGTGAGCGACAGGCGTACGAGCAGTACTTC
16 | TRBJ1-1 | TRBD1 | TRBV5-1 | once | CASSKGQGGLSPEAFF | TGCGCCAGCAGCAAGGGACAGGGTGGGTTAAGCCCTGAAGCTTTCTTT
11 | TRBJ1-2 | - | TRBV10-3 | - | CAMAGINGYTF | TGTGCCATGGCCGGGATCAATGGCTACACCTTC
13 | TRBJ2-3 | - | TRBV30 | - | CAWRGSNRGTQYF | TGTGCCTGGAGAGGGTCAAATCGGGGTACGCAGTATTTT
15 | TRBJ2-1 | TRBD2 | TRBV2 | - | CASRLEAGGGREQFF | TGTGCCAGCCGGCTAGAAGCGGGAGGCGGGCGTGAGCAGTTCTTC